The 24 T cell receptor beta chains listed next were all sequenced from one sample in a study of blood T cells in healthy people across ages. A second about 7 to 11 cycle PCR used barcoded and J-beta primers. Each CDR3 protein is one row after TCRdb ran MiXCR on the 5' RACE reads. The sample contains under 1,000,000 distinct CDR3 sequences, roughly 34% of which appear only once. The sample comprised blood. These TCRs come from a man younger than 35 in good health.

This clonotype turned up a few times. A much larger clonotype is one base distant, so this may be a read error. The CDR3: CASSQDRADGETQYF. CDR3 nucleotides: TGCGCCAGCAGCCAAGATCGCGCGGACGGGGAGACCCAGTACTTC. The chain employs TRBV4-3 and TRBJ2-5, with D unclear. The germline V gene has CDR1 LGHNA and CDR2 YSLEER. The CDR3 spans 15 residues. Trimming removed 0 bases at V and 5 bases at J, with 13 bases between.

The chain uses TRBV6-1 and TRBJ2-7; D is possibly TRBD1 (6 bases). The CDR3 is made up of 17 amino acids. Germline V gene lookup returns CDR1 MNHNS and CDR2 SASEGT. Trimming removed 6 bases at V and 1 base at J, with 22 bases between. The CDR3 region is CASRGKGLRGRSYEQYF. The CDR3 bases are TGTGCCAGCAGGGGAAAAGGCCTCAGGGGAAGGTCCTACGAGCAGTACTTC.

As regards this clonotype: A read error may be the cause here, since a much bigger clone is one base away. The CDR3 protein is CASSDSSGRANEQFF. The CDR3, as DNA: TGTGCCAGCAGTGACTCTAGCGGGAGGGCCAATGAGCAGTTCTTC. The V gene is TRBV6-4, the J gene TRBJ2-1; TRBD2 aligns across 11 bases. This CDR3 has 15 residues. Trimming removed 0 bases from V and 6 bases from J; junction bases left unmatched: 1. CDR1 MRHNA and CDR2 SNTAGT come from the germline V gene.

This clonotype was detected many times. This chain links TRBV11-2 with TRBJ2-3; 7 bases are a match to TRBD2. The CDR3 covers 14 residues. The V and J ends lost 6 bases and 2 bases, in that order; junction bases with no gene match: 5. Germline V gene data show CDR1 as SGHAT and CDR2 as FQNNGV. The CDR3 coding sequence is TGTGCCAGCAGGCGACTAGCTTCCACAGATACGCAGTATTTT. The encoded protein is CASRRLASTDTQYF. Drawing the rest from reference TRBV11-2 and TRBJ2-3, the complete variable domain is EAGVAQSPRYKIIEKRQSVAFWCNPISGHATLYWYQQILGQGPKLLIQFQNNGVVDDSQLPKDRFSAERLKGVDSTLKIQPAKLEDSAVYLCASRRLASTDTQYFGPGTRLTVL.

The rearrangement uses TRBV4-2 and TRBJ2-4; no reliable D call. The end of the DNA fits TRBJ2-7 better, so the J call may be wrong. There are 13 residues in the CDR3. Germline values: CDR1 LGHNA, CDR2 YNFKEQ. The CDR3 spells CASSQDNEPEQYF. The DNA for the CDR3 is TGTGCCAGCAGCCAAGATAATGAACCCGAGCAGTACTTC.

Turning to this clonotype: A read error is possible here, since a much larger clone lies one base away. The V gene is TRBV25-1, the J gene TRBJ2-3; D not certain. The CDR3 extends over 11 amino acids. Germline loops: CDR1 MGHDK, CDR2 SYGVNS. This CDR3 reads CVSTLKDTQYF. CDR3 bases: TGTGTCAGCACCCTAAAAGATACGCAGTATTTT.

The V and J genes are TRBV20-1 and TRBJ2-3; TRBD1 aligns across 7 bases. Germline trimming cut 7 bases from V and 6 bases from J; bases unmatched to any gene: 10. Germline values: CDR1 DFQATT, CDR2 SNEGSKA (reference sequence). This CDR3 has 13 residues. CDR3 bases: TGCAGTGGGTTTCAGGGGGTGGCGGATACGCAGTATTTT. Translation gives CSGFQGVADTQYF.

This clonotype has ten or more counts. CDR3 amino acids: CASSLQGGQETQYF. The CDR3 DNA follows: TGTGCCAGCAGTTTGCAGGGTGGTCAAGAGACCCAGTACTTC. The chain is built from TRBV7-2 and TRBJ2-5; the D gene is possibly TRBD1 (5 bases). The CDR3 extends over 14 amino acids. Germline V lookup: CDR1 SGHTA, CDR2 FQGNSA. Trimming shortened V by 6 bases and J by 2 bases, and 13 bases separated the two germline ends.

Worth noting for this clonotype: This may arise from a read error, as a much more abundant clone is one base away. The chain links TRBV12-3 or TRBV12-4 to TRBJ2-5; possible D gene TRBD2, 5 bases. V was trimmed by 3 bases and J by 11 bases, leaving 13 bases between them. The CDR3 extends over 12 amino acids. The CDR3: CASSFAGNEQYF. The CDR3 bases are TGTGCCAGCAGTTTTGCCGGGAATGAGCAGTACTTC.

This clonotype appeared a few times. This chain links TRBV29-1 with TRBJ1-4; 9 nucleotides agree with TRBD1. Germline V gene sequence: CDR1 SQVTM, CDR2 ANQGSEA. Trimming took 7 bases from V and 8 from J; bases not matched to a gene: 11. The CDR3 extends over 14 amino acids. CDR3 nucleotides: TGCAGCGGATCCACCGGGACAGGGAAGGAAAAACTGTTTTTT. Amino acids: CSGSTGTGKEKLFF.

This rearrangement joins TRBV7-2 to TRBJ2-1; tentatively, D is TRBD1 (6 bases). Germline CDR1 is SGHTA and CDR2 is FQGNSA. The ends were cut back, 5 bases at V and 4 bases at J, with 9 bases in the middle. This CDR3 is built from 13 residues. As DNA, the CDR3 is TGTACCAGCAGCGATGGACAGTACAATGAGCAGTTCTTC. It specifies CTSSDGQYNEQFF.

The chain uses TRBV4-2 and TRBJ2-7; 7 nucleotides line up with TRBD1. The CDR3 spans 15 residues. V was clipped by 0 bases and J by 0 bases; unmatched bases: 2. From germline, CDR1 is LGHNA and CDR2 YNFKEQ. CDR3 nucleotides: TGTGCCAGCAGCCAAGATGCAGGGGGCTCCTACGAGCAGTACTTC. Protein product: CASSQDAGGSYEQYF.

Comment on this clonotype: With a much larger clone just one base away, this may be a read error. The chain carries TRBV5-1 and TRBJ2-1, with unresolved D. V dropped 3 bases and J dropped 2 bases, with 15 bases sitting between them. The germline gives CDR1 SGHRS, CDR2 YFSETQ. The CDR3 has 16 amino acids. The CDR3 sequence is CASSSAQPVAYNEQFF. The CDR3 DNA reads TGCGCCAGCAGCTCGGCGCAGCCGGTTGCCTACAATGAGCAGTTCTTC. The full variable domain, its missing parts supplied by reference TRBV5-1 and TRBJ2-1, is KAGVTQTPRYLIKTRGQQVTLSCSPISGHRSVSWYQQTPGQGLQFLFEYFSETQRNKGNFPGRFSGRQFSNSRSEMNVSTLELGDSALYLCASSSAQPVAYNEQFFGPGTRLTVL.

Worth noting for this clonotype: A much larger clonotype is one base distant, so this may be a read error. This chain joins TRBV29-1 and TRBJ2-1; perhaps TRBD1 as D (6 bases). Trimming took off 7 bases at V and 7 bases at J, with 20 bases between the two ends. This CDR3 contains 14 residues. Germline CDR1 SQVTM, CDR2 ANQGSEA. The CDR3 sequence is CSDLNRVMRNEQFF. In nucleotides, the CDR3 is TGCAGCGACCTAAACAGGGTGATGAGGAATGAGCAGTTCTTC.

This clonotype was found once. The chain combines TRBV9 with TRBJ2-2; D may match TRBD1 or TRBD2 (6 bases each). CDR1 SGDLS and CDR2 YYNGEE come from the germline V gene. V lost 1 base to trimming and J lost 3 bases, with 16 bases between them. This CDR3 spans 17 amino acids. The CDR3 nucleotides are TGTGCCAGCAGCGTACGAGGAGGGACAATCGACACCGGGGAGCTGTTTTTT. Translation: CASSVRGGTIDTGELFF.

As to this clonotype: A much larger clone lies a single base off, so this may be a read error. The V gene is TRBV5-1, the J gene TRBJ2-1; maybe TRBD2 (6 bases). The CDR3 has 13 amino acids. Trimming left V 2 bases short and J 13 bases short, with 16 bases between. Germline lookup yields CDR1 SGHRS and CDR2 YFSETQ. Written as DNA, the CDR3 is TGCGCCAGCAGCTTCAGGACACGGGGGACCCAGTTCTTC. It translates to CASSFRTRGTQFF.

The chain links TRBV14 to TRBJ1-1; D call uncertain. The V and J ends lost 2 bases and 1 base respectively, with 5 bases between them. This CDR3 has 13 amino acids. In germline, CDR1 is SGHDN, CDR2 FVKESK. Written as DNA, the CDR3 is TGTGCCAGCAGCCAAAAACGGAACACTGAAGCTTTCTTT. Translating it yields CASSQKRNTEAFF.

To note about this clonotype: A much larger clone sits a single nucleotide away, making a read error possible. The rearrangement uses TRBV12-3 or TRBV12-4 and TRBJ2-5, with D unclear. This CDR3 spans 13 amino acids. The V end was cut by 5 bases, the J end by 5 bases, with 12 bases between. For the CDR3, the DNA is TGTGCCAGCAGTGTTTTTGAGTGGGAGACCCAGTACTTC. It yields the protein CASSVFEWETQYF.

The sample holds a few counts of this clonotype. The genes are TRBV20-1 and TRBJ2-3; no firm D call. This CDR3 has 12 amino acids. CDR1 and CDR2 (germline): DFQATT, SNEGSKA (reference sequence). V dropped 4 bases and J dropped 4 bases, with 9 bases sitting between them. CDR3 sequence (DNA): TGCAGTGCTACACGACCGGCAGATACGCAGTATTTT. Translation: CSATRPADTQYF.

The V gene is TRBV7-9, the J gene TRBJ2-1; D is possibly TRBD2 (6 bases). The J call could be wrong; TRBJ2-7 is a better fit for the DNA end. The germline V gene encodes CDR1 SEHNR and CDR2 FQNEAQ (reference sequence). The CDR3 covers 15 residues. For the CDR3, the DNA is TGTGCCAGCAGCCCAGGAGGGACGGGGTACAATGAGCAGTACTTC. Protein: CASSPGGTGYNEQYF.

This clonotype was observed a few times. The chain couples TRBV6-2 or TRBV6-3 to TRBJ2-5, with a weak D call TRBD1 (7 bases). From germline, CDR1 is MNHEY and CDR2 SVGEGT. The CDR3 runs to 18 residues. The V end lost 4 bases, the J end lost 1 base, and 22 bases lay between the germline ends. The CDR3, as DNA: TGTGCCAGCAGTTCCCACGGCCAGGGGGGCCAATTCCAAGAGACCCAGTACTTC. Its translation: CASSSHGQGGQFQETQYF.

CDR3 amino acids: CSAGTPNSPLHF. CDR3 DNA sequence: TGCAGCGCCGGGACACCGAATTCACCCCTCCACTTT. The genes are TRBV29-1 and TRBJ1-6, with TRBD1 as a possible D gene (6 bases). The CDR3 extends over 12 amino acids. The ends were cut back, 7 bases at V and 7 bases at J, with 11 bases in the middle. CDR1 is SQVTM and CDR2 is ANQGSEA in the germline V gene.

This clonotype has a handful of counts. The chain links TRBV13 to TRBJ2-7, with TRBD1 identical over 10 bases. V lost 5 bases and J lost 3; bases outside the gene matches: 10. Germline loops: CDR1 PRHDT, CDR2 FYEKMQ (reference sequence). This CDR3 has 16 amino acids. The CDR3, as DNA: TGTGCCAGCAGCGAAACCCGGGGGACAGGGGACTACGAGCAGTACTTC. It yields the protein CASSETRGTGDYEQYF.

CDR3 nucleotide sequence: TGTGCCAGCAGTGATAGTCGCGCCTCTGGGGCCAACGTCCTGACTTTC. The encoded protein is CASSDSRASGANVLTF. This rearrangement joins TRBV25-1 to TRBJ2-6, with D hard to call. The CDR3 has 16 residues. V lost 3 bases and J lost 0, with 9 bases in between. Germline CDR1 reads MGHDK; CDR2 reads SYGVNS.